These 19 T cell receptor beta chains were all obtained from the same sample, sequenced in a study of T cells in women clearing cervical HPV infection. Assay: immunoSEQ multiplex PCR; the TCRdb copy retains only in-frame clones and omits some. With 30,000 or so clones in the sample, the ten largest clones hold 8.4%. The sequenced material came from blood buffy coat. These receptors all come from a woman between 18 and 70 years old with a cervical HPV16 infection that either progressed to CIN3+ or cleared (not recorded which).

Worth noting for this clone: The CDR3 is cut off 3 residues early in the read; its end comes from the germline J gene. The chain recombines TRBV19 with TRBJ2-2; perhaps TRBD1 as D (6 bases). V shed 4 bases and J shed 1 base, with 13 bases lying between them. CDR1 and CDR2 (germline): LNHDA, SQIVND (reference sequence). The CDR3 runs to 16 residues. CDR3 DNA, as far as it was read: TGTGCCAGTAGTAAGGGGACAACAGTGAACACCGGGGAG. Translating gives CASSKGTTVNTGE. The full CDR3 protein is CASSKGTTVNTGELFF. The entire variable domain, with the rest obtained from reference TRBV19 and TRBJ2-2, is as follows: DGGITQSPKYLFRKEGQNVTLSCEQNLNHDAMYWYRQDPGQGLRLIYYSQIVNDFQKGDIAEGYSVSREKKESFPLTVTSAQKNPTAFYLCASSKGTTVNTGELFFGEGSRLTVL.

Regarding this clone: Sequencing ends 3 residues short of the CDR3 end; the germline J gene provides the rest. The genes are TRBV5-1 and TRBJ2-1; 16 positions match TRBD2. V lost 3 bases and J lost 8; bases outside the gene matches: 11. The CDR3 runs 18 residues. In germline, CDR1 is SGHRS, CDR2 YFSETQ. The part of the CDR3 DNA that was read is TGCGCCAGCAGCTCCGGGACTAGCGGGGGGGCCTCAATAGATGAG. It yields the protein CASSSGTSGGASIDE. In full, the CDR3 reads CASSSGTSGGASIDEQFF.

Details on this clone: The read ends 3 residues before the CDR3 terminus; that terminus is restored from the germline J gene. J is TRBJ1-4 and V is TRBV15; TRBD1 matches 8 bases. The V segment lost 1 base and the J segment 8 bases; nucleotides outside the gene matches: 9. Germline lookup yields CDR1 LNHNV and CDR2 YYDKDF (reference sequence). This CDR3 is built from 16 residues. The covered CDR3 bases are TGTGCCACCAGCAGAGGGGAAACAGGGGGGGGAGAAAAA. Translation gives CATSRGETGGGEK. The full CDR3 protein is CATSRGETGGGEKLFF. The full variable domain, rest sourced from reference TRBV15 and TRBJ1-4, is DAMVIQNPRYQVTQFGKPVTLSCSQTLNHNVMYWYQQKSSQAPKLLFHYYDKDFNNEADTPDNFQSRRPNTSFCFLDIRSPGLGDTAMYLCATSRGETGGGEKLFFGSGTQLSVL.

The covered CDR3 bases are TGCGCCAGCAGCCCAGCGACAGGGGCGAACACCGGGGAG. It yields the protein CASSPATGANTGE. The entire CDR3 protein reads CASSPATGANTGELFF. V and J are TRBV5-1 and TRBJ2-2; 8 bases line up with TRBD1. The read gets to within 3 residues of the CDR3 end, and the germline J gene fills in the rest. J lost 0 bases, V lost 4 bases, and 5 bases had no gene match. The germline CDR1 and CDR2 sequences are SGHRS and YFSETQ. CDR3 length equals 16 residues. Combining the CDR3 with reference TRBV5-1 and TRBJ2-2 gives the whole variable domain KAGVTQTPRYLIKTRGQQVTLSCSPISGHRSVSWYQQTPGQGLQFLFEYFSETQRNKGNFPGRFSGRQFSNSRSEMNVSTLELGDSALYLCASSPATGANTGELFFGEGSRLTVL.

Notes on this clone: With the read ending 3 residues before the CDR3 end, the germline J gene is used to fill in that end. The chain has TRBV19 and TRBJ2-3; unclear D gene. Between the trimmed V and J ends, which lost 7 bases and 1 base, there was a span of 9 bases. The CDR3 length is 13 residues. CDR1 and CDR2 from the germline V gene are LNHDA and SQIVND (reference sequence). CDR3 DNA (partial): TGTGCCAGTAAGCCGGTTCGCACAGATACG. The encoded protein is CASKPVRTDT. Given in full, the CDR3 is CASKPVRTDTQYF.

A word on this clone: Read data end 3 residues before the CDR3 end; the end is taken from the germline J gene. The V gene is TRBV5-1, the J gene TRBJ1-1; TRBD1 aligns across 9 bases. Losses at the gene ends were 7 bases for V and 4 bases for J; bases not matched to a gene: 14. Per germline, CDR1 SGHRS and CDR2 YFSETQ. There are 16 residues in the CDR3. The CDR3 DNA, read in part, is TGCGCCAGCTCCCTTCTGGGACAGGGTTCAAGCACTGAA. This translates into CASSLLGQGSSTE. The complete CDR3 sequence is CASSLLGQGSSTEAFF.

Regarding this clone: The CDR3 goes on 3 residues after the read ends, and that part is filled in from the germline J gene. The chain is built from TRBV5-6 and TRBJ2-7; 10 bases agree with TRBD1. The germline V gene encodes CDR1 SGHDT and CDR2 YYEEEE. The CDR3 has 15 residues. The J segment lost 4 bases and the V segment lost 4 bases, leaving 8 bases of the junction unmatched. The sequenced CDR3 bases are TGTGCCAGCAGCAACCTGCGGGACAGGGGATACGAG. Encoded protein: CASSNLRDRGYE. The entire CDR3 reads CASSNLRDRGYEQYF.

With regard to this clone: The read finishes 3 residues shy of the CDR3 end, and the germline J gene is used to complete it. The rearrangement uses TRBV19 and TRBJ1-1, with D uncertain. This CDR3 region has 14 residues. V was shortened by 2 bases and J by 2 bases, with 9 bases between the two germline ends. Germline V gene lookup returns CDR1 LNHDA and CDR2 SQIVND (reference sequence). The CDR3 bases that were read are TGTGCCAGTAGTATACGGGGAGTCAACACTGAA. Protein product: CASSIRGVNTE. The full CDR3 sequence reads CASSIRGVNTEAFF.

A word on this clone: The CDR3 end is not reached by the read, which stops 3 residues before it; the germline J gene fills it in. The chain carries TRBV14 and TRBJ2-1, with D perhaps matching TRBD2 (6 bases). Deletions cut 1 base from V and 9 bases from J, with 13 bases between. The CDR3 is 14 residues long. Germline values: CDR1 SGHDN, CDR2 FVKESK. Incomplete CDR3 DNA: TGTGCCAGCAGCCAAGGCGGGGAGCTCAGTGAG. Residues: CASSQGGELSE. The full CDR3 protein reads CASSQGGELSEQFF.

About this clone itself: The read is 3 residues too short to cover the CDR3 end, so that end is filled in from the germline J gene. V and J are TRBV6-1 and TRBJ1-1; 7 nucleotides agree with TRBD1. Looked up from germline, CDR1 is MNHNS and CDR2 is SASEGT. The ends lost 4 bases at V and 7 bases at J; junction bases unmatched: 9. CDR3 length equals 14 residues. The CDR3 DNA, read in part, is TGTGCCAGCAGTGCCGGACAGGCGCCCTATGAA. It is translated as CASSAGQAPYE. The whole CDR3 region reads CASSAGQAPYEAFF.

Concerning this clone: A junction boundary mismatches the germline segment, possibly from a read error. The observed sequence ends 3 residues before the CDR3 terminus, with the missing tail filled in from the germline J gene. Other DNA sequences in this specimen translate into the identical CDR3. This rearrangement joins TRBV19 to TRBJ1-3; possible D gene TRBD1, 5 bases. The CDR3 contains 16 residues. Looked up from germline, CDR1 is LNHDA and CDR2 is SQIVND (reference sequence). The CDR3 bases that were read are TGTGCCAGTAGACTGAGGGGTGGACGCTCTGGAAACACT. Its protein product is CASRLRGGRSGNT. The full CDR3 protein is CASRLRGGRSGNTIYF.

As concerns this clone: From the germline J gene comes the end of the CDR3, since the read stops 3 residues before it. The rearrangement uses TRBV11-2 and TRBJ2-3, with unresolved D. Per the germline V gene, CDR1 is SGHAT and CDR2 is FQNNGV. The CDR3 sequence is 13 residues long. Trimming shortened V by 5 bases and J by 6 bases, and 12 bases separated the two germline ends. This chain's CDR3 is CASSINGPDTQYF. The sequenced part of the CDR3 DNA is TGTGCCAGCAGCATCAATGGGCCGGATACG.

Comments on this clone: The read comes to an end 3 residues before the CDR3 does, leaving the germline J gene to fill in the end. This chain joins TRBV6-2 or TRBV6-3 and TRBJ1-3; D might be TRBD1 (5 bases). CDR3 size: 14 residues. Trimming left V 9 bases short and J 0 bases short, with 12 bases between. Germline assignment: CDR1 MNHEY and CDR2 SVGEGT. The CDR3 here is CASTEGHSGNTIYF. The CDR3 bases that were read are TGTGCCAGTACCGAGGGGCACTCTGGAAACACC.

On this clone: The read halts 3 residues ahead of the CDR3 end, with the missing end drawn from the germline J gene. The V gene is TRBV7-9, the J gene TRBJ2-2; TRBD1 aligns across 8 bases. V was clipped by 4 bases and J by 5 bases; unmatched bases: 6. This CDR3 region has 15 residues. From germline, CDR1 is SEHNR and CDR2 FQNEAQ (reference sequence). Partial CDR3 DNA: TGTGCCAGCAGCTCTCACACAGGGGGAACCGGGGAG. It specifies CASSSHTGGTGE. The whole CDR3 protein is CASSSHTGGTGELFF.

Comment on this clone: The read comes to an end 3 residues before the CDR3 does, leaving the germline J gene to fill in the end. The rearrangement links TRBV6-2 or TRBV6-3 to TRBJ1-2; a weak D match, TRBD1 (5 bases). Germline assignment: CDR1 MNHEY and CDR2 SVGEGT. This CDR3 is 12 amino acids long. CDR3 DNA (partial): TGTGCCAGCACCAGGGCGTGGGGCGAC. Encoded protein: CASTRAWGD. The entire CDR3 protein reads CASTRAWGDYTF.

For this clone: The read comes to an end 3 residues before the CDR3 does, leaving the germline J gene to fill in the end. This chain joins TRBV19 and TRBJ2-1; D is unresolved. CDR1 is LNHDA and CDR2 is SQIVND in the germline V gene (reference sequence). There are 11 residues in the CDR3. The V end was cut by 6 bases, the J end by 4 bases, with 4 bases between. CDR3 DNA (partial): TGTGCCAGTAGGAGGTACAATGAG. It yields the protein CASRRYNE. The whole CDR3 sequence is CASRRYNEQFF.

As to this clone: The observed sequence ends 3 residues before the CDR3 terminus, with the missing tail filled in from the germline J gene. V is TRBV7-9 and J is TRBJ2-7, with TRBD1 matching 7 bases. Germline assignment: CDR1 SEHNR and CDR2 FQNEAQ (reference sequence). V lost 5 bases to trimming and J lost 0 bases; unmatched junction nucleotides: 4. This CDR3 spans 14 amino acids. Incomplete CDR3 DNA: TGTGCCAGCAGCCCTAAGGGGGCCTCCTACGAG. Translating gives CASSPKGASYE. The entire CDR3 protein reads CASSPKGASYEQYF.

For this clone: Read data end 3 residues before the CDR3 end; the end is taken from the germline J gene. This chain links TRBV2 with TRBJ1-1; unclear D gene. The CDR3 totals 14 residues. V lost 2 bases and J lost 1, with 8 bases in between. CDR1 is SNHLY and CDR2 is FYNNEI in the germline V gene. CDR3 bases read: TGTGCCAGCAGTGAACGGGTAGGGAACACTGAA. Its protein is CASSERVGNTE. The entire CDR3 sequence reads CASSERVGNTEAFF.

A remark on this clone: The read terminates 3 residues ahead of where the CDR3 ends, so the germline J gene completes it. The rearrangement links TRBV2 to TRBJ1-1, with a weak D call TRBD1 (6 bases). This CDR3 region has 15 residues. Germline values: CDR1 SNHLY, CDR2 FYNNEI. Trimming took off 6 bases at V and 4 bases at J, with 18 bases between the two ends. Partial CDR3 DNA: TGTGCCAGCAGCCGATCCCAGGGGATTTTCACTGAA. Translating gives CASSRSQGIFTE. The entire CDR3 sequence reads CASSRSQGIFTEAFF.